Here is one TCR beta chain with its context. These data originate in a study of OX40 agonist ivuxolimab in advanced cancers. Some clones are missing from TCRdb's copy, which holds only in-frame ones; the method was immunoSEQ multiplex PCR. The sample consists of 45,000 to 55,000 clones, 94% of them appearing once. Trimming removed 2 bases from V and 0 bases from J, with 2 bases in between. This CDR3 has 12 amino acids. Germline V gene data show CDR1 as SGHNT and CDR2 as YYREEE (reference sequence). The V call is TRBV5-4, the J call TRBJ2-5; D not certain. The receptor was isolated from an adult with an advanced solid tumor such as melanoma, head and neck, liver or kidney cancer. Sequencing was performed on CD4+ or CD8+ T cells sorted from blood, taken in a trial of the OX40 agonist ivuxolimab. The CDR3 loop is CASSFHQETQYF. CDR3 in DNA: TGTGCCAGCAGCTTCCACCAAGAGACCCAGTACTTC.